This section outlines one TCR beta chain sequence together with its context. The data stem from a study of OX40 agonist ivuxolimab in advanced cancers. The assay was immunoSEQ multiplex PCR, and TCRdb's table has in-frame clones only and misses some. The table lists about 76,000 clones, 85% of them singletons. V gave up 6 bases and J gave up 6 bases; unmatched junction bases: 4. This CDR3 spans 13 amino acids. Germline loops: CDR1 MDHEN, CDR2 SYDVKM. The sequence derives from an adult with an advanced solid tumor such as melanoma, head and neck, liver or kidney cancer. This chain connects TRBV28 to TRBJ1-5, with 8 bases lining up with TRBD1. The sample here was CD4+ or CD8+ T cells sorted from blood, taken in a trial of the OX40 agonist ivuxolimab. CDR3 loop: CASRQGQAQPQHF. The CDR3 region has the DNA TGTGCCAGCAGGCAGGGACAGGCTCAGCCCCAGCATTTT.